Listed below are T cell receptor beta chains from one sample, sequenced in a study of OX40 agonist ivuxolimab in advanced cancers. Measured with immunoSEQ multiplex PCR; TCRdb has only the in-frame clones, and not every one. The sample lists around 60,000 clones, around 89% seen once, with 0.67% in the top ten. Material: CD4+ or CD8+ T cells sorted from blood, obtained in a trial of the OX40 agonist ivuxolimab. The receptor source for this set is an adult with an advanced solid tumor such as melanoma, head and neck, liver or kidney cancer. CDR3s include the opening cysteine and the closing phenylalanine or tryptophan. D genes are given only for firm matches. Where a row states a size, it is once, few, many or the class of an expanded clone; other rows omit it.

clone_size: .; v_call: TRBV27; d_call: .; j_call: TRBJ1-1; cdr3_aa: CASSAGRGTEAFF; cdr3_nt: TGTGCCAGCAGTGCCGGACGGGGCACTGAAGCTTTCTTT
clone_size: .; v_call: TRBV27; d_call: .; j_call: TRBJ2-1; cdr3_aa: CASTPRREYNEQFF; cdr3_nt: TGTGCCAGCACCCCTCGACGCGAATACAATGAGCAGTTCTTC
clone_size: few; v_call: TRBV5-1; d_call: .; j_call: TRBJ2-5; cdr3_aa: CASSAQETQYF; cdr3_nt: TGCGCCAGCAGCGCCCAAGAGACCCAGTACTTC
clone_size: .; v_call: TRBV6-5; d_call: .; j_call: TRBJ1-1; cdr3_aa: CASSYSQGYFTEAFF; cdr3_nt: TGTGCCAGCAGTTACTCACAGGGATACTTCACTGAAGCTTTCTTT
clone_size: .; v_call: TRBV11-2; d_call: .; j_call: TRBJ2-3; cdr3_aa: CASSLEGGRTDTQYF; cdr3_nt: TGTGCCAGCAGCCTCGAAGGAGGGCGCACAGATACGCAGTATTTT
clone_size: once; v_call: TRBV14; d_call: .; j_call: TRBJ2-3; cdr3_aa: CASSQGFASTDTQYF; cdr3_nt: TGTGCCAGCAGCCAAGGTTTCGCTAGCACAGATACGCAGTATTTT
clone_size: once; v_call: TRBV4-2; d_call: .; j_call: TRBJ2-5; cdr3_aa: CASSQDLGRQETQYF; cdr3_nt: TGTGCCAGCAGCCAAGATTTGGGTCGCCAAGAGACCCAGTACTTC
clone_size: .; v_call: TRBV6-6; d_call: TRBD2; j_call: TRBJ2-7; cdr3_aa: CASTKTSWGYEQYF; cdr3_nt: TGTGCCAGCACGAAGACTAGCTGGGGCTACGAGCAGTACTTC
clone_size: .; v_call: TRBV7-9; d_call: .; j_call: TRBJ2-1; cdr3_aa: CASSFSSGGIYNEQFF; cdr3_nt: TGTGCCAGCAGCTTTAGCAGTGGCGGGATTTACAATGAGCAGTTCTTC
clone_size: .; v_call: TRBV19; d_call: .; j_call: TRBJ2-5; cdr3_aa: CASSIGPELKTQYF; cdr3_nt: TGTGCCAGTAGTATAGGGCCGGAGCTGAAGACCCAGTACTTC